Shown below are 26 T cell receptor beta chains from a single sample sequenced in a study of beta chain features in type 1 diabetes. Study-wide findings and caveats: All four CD4+ subsets of Type 1 diabetes patients contained TCRB CDR3s that were moderately but significantly shorter.

No cognate antigen is known for these TCRs. cDNA synthesis used the whole RNA isolate, giving expressed TCRB sequences. The data were produced by immunoSEQ multiplex PCR, yet TCRdb's version contains in-frame clones alone and is incomplete. The table lists some 370,000 clones, around 9.6% of them singletons, with less than 0.65% in the top ten. What was sequenced was central memory CD4+ T cells from blood. The receptors derive from a man younger than 45 with type 1 diabetes.

This rearrangement joins TRBV5-6 to TRBJ2-7; 9 bases map to TRBD1. The ends lost 4 bases at V and 3 bases at J; junction bases unmatched: 8. The CDR3 runs 15 residues. Germline V CDR1 and CDR2: SGHDT, YYEEEE. CDR3 sequence: CASSEGQGWLYEQYF. CDR3 nucleotide sequence: TGTGCCAGCAGCGAGGGACAGGGCTGGCTCTACGAGCAGTACTTC.

The chain couples TRBV25-1 to TRBJ2-3; 7 bases map to TRBD1. CDR3 length: 16 residues. Germline CDR1 MGHDK, CDR2 SYGVNS. V trimming: 4 bases; J trimming: 0 bases; junction bases outside the gene matches: 7. The CDR3, as DNA: TGTGCCAGCAGTGCGCCCCTGACAGGGAGCACAGATACGCAGTATTTT. Its translation: CASSAPLTGSTDTQYF.

V and J are TRBV6-5 and TRBJ1-2, with D possibly matching TRBD1 (5 bases). In germline, CDR1 is MNHEY, CDR2 SVGAGI. Trimming pared 8 bases from V and 5 bases from J, leaving 15 bases between. This CDR3 region has 13 residues. The CDR3 region has the DNA TGTGCCAGCGGGGGATGGGGAAATTATGGCTACACCTTC. It translates to CASGGWGNYGYTF.

The sample holds many counts of this clone. The chain employs TRBV7-3 and TRBJ2-1, with D uncertain. Trimming removed 0 bases from V and 6 bases from J, with 18 bases in between. The CDR3 covers 17 residues. CDR1 SGHTA and CDR2 FQGTGA come from the germline V gene. In DNA form, the CDR3 reads TGTGCCAGCAGCTTAACGTCGTTAGGGCTAGGAATCAATGAGCAGTTCTTC. Translating it yields CASSLTSLGLGINEQFF.

This chain connects TRBV30 to TRBJ1-1; no clear D. The CDR3 covers 13 residues. V gave up 3 bases and J gave up 0 bases, with 8 bases separating them. Germline-derived CDR1 and CDR2 are GTSNPN and SVGIG (reference sequence). CDR3 nucleotide sequence: TGTGCCTGGAGGGAGCCCCTGAACACTGAAGCTTTCTTT. Amino acid sequence: CAWREPLNTEAFF.

This clone was seen many times. The CDR3 spells CASSETRNTGELFF. The CDR3 DNA reads TGTGCCAGCTCCGAGACACGGAACACCGGGGAGCTGTTTTTT. This chain uses TRBV7-3 with TRBJ2-2, with D hard to call. Trimming stripped 8 bases from V and 1 base from J, with 11 bases between. CDR1 is SGHTA and CDR2 is FQGTGA in the germline V gene. This CDR3 is 14 amino acids long.

The chain has TRBV28 and TRBJ1-2; D gene uncertain. Germline V gene sequence: CDR1 MDHEN, CDR2 SYDVKM. Between the trimmed V and J ends, which lost 4 bases and 2 bases, there was a span of 8 bases. The length of the CDR3 is 13 residues. CDR3 residues: CASSSPSNYGYTF. CDR3 DNA sequence: TGTGCCAGCAGTTCGCCTTCAAACTATGGCTACACCTTC.

This sequence joins TRBV30 and TRBJ2-7; 12 bases are a match to TRBD2. The CDR3 is 14 amino acids. Germline-derived CDR1 and CDR2 are GTSNPN and SVGIG (reference sequence). The J segment lost 4 bases and the V segment lost 2 bases, leaving 3 bases of the junction unmatched. The CDR3 DNA follows: TGTGCCTGGAGTCGACTAGCGGGGGCATACGAGCAGTACTTC. Amino acids: CAWSRLAGAYEQYF. The variable domain in full, completed from reference TRBV30 and TRBJ2-7, reads SQTIHQWPATLVQPVGSPLSLECTVEGTSNPNLYWYRQAAGRGLQLLFYSVGIGQISSEVPQNLSASRPQDRQFILSSKKLLLSDSGFYLCAWSRLAGAYEQYFGPGTRLTVT.

Only a few counts were recorded for this clone. CDR3 sequence reads: CASSRVQRDDKYGYTF. CDR3 coding DNA: TGTGCCAGCAGCCGAGTACAAAGGGACGATAAGTATGGCTACACCTTC. V and J are TRBV7-9 and TRBJ1-2; D perhaps matches TRBD1 (5 bases). Trimming cost V 5 bases and J 5 bases, with 21 bases left between them. Germline values: CDR1 SEHNR, CDR2 FQNEAQ (reference sequence). This CDR3 is 16 amino acids long. Filled out from reference TRBV7-9 and TRBJ1-2, the complete variable domain reads DTGVSQNPRHKITKRGQNVTFRCDPISEHNRLYWYRQTLGQGPEFLTYFQNEAQLEKSRLLSDRFSAERPKGSFSTLEIQRTEQGDSAMYLCASSRVQRDDKYGYTFGSGTRLTVV.

This chain connects TRBV7-2 to TRBJ2-3, with 7 positions matching TRBD1. V lost 5 bases and J lost 2; bases outside the gene matches: 4. Germline V lookup: CDR1 SGHTA, CDR2 FQGNSA. The length of the CDR3 is 14 residues. The CDR3: CASSIDRVTDTQYF. The CDR3 DNA follows: TGTGCCAGCAGCATCGACAGGGTCACAGATACGCAGTATTTT.

The chain has TRBV7-8 and TRBJ2-7, with D maybe TRBD2 (6 bases). The V and J ends lost 1 base and 0 bases respectively, with 10 bases between them. The germline gives CDR1 SGHVS, CDR2 FQNEAQ. The CDR3 sequence is 15 residues long. The CDR3 DNA is TGTGCCAGCAGCTTAGGGCGGGACCTCTCCTACGAGCAGTACTTC. Translated: CASSLGRDLSYEQYF.

The chain recombines TRBV5-4 with TRBJ2-1; D might be TRBD1 (5 bases). The CDR3 is made up of 15 amino acids. Germline CDR1 and CDR2: SGHNT and YYREEE (reference sequence). Trimming took 5 bases from V and 0 from J, leaving 12 bases between them. DNA for the CDR3: TGTGCCAGCAGATCCGACAGTAGCTCCTACAATGAGCAGTTCTTC. It specifies CASRSDSSSYNEQFF.

In this sample, this clone turned up a few times. V usage is TRBV5-4 and J usage is TRBJ2-4, with TRBD1 as a possible D gene (6 bases). Deletions cut 1 base from V and 0 bases from J, with 8 bases between. This CDR3 contains 15 residues. Per germline, CDR1 SGHNT and CDR2 YYREEE (reference sequence). CDR3 bases: TGTGCCAGCAGCTTGCAGGGGATAGCCAAAAACATTCAGTACTTC. Its protein is CASSLQGIAKNIQYF.

A few counts support this clone. The rearrangement uses TRBV28 and TRBJ1-3; TRBD1 is a possible D gene (5 bases). The CDR3 covers 17 residues. CDR1 is MDHEN, CDR2 SYDVKM, per germline. V shed 4 bases and J shed 0 bases, with 16 bases lying between them. The CDR3 bases are TGTGCCAGCAGTTCCCCAATGGGACGGAGCTCTGGAAACACCATATATTTT. Encoded protein: CASSSPMGRSSGNTIYF.

This clone was seen a handful of times. The chain recombines TRBV19 with TRBJ2-2, with D perhaps given as TRBD1 or TRBD2 (5 bases each). This CDR3 is built from 16 residues. Trimming cost V 3 bases and J 0 bases, with 11 bases left between them. Germline V gene data show CDR1 as LNHDA and CDR2 as SQIVND (reference sequence). The CDR3 coding sequence is TGTGCCAGTAGTATCGGGACGACCCCGAACACCGGGGAGCTGTTTTTT. This translates into CASSIGTTPNTGELFF.

The J gene is TRBJ2-5, the V gene TRBV5-1; 8 positions match TRBD2. CDR3 size: 13 residues. Germline CDR1 SGHRS, CDR2 YFSETQ. The trim removed 2 bases at V and 5 bases at J, leaving 2 bases unmatched. The CDR3 coding sequence is TGCGCCAGCAGCTTCAGCGGGAGCGAGACCCAGTACTTC. The encoded protein is CASSFSGSETQYF.

This clone was seen a few times. The chain couples TRBV7-9 to TRBJ1-1, with 8 positions matching TRBD1. With V trimmed by 11 bases and J by 7 bases, 15 bases remained unmatched. The CDR3 is made up of 14 amino acids. Germline CDR1 reads SEHNR; CDR2 reads FQNEAQ (reference sequence). As DNA, the CDR3 is TGTGCCTTATCCTCCTGGGGGACAGGTGTTGAAGCTTTCTTT. It specifies CALSSWGTGVEAFF.

This clone has a handful of counts. The chain is built from TRBV7-9 and TRBJ1-2; D is unresolved. The CDR3 covers 11 residues. Deletions cut 5 bases from V and 8 bases from J, with 9 bases between. Germline loops: CDR1 SEHNR, CDR2 FQNEAQ (reference sequence). CDR3: CASSPTKGYTF. Here the CDR3 DNA reads TGTGCCAGCAGCCCCACGAAGGGCTACACCTTC.

J is TRBJ2-7 and V is TRBV4-1; TRBD2 agrees at 10 bases. J gave up 2 bases and V 1 base, and 2 bases lay outside the gene matches. The CDR3 covers 15 residues. Per germline, CDR1 MGHRA and CDR2 YSYEKL. The CDR3 spells CASSQGTSGAYEQYF. CDR3 DNA sequence: TGCGCCAGCAGCCAAGGGACTAGCGGAGCCTACGAGCAGTACTTC.

In the case of this clone: Since a far larger clone is one base different, this is likely a read error. The rearrangement uses TRBV6-4 and TRBJ2-1; a weak D match, TRBD1 (6 bases). The CDR3 has 15 amino acids. The V gene lost 4 bases and the J gene lost 0 bases, with 10 bases spanning the gap. The germline V gene has CDR1 MRHNA and CDR2 SNTAGT. The CDR3 DNA reads as TGTGCCAGCAGTGTGAAGGACAGCTCCTACAATGAGCAGTTCTTC. Translation: CASSVKDSSYNEQFF.

This clone showed up just a few times. The chain has TRBV4-1 and TRBJ1-2, with 10 bases aligning to TRBD1. Unmatched junction bases numbered 8, after V lost 2 bases and J lost 5 bases. This CDR3 comprises 16 residues. The germline CDR1 and CDR2 sequences are MGHRA and YSYEKL. The CDR3 is CASSQPRTGGSYGYTF. CDR3 in DNA: TGCGCCAGCAGCCAACCCCGGACAGGGGGTTCGTATGGCTACACCTTC.

The V call is TRBV6-1, the J call TRBJ2-3; D ambiguous. The V and J ends lost 4 bases and 2 bases respectively, with 7 bases between them. The CDR3 contains 13 residues. Germline CDR1 is MNHNS and CDR2 is SASEGT. CDR3 loop: CASSVILTDTQYF. CDR3 DNA: TGTGCCAGCAGTGTGATCCTCACAGATACGCAGTATTTT.

The chain combines TRBV19 with TRBJ1-5; D possibly corresponds to TRBD1 (5 bases). The V gene lost 3 bases and the J gene lost 6 bases, with 15 bases spanning the gap. The CDR3 runs 15 residues. CDR1 is LNHDA, CDR2 SQIVND, per germline (reference sequence). CDR3 DNA: TGTGCCAGTAGTATGGACATCGAGGGGATTCAGCCCCAGCATTTT. As protein: CASSMDIEGIQPQHF.

The chain combines TRBV7-2 with TRBJ2-4, with a weak D call TRBD2 (5 bases). The CDR3 extends over 14 amino acids. The V end lost 4 bases, the J end lost 6 bases, and 13 bases lay between the germline ends. Germline V lookup: CDR1 SGHTA, CDR2 FQGNSA. The CDR3 protein is CASSSRAEGNIQYF. CDR3 DNA: TGTGCCAGCAGCTCCCGGGCCGAGGGAAACATTCAGTACTTC.

The sample holds a few counts of this clone. The chain combines TRBV6-1 with TRBJ1-1; possible D gene TRBD1, 5 bases. CDR3 length equals 13 residues. Trimming pared 2 bases from V and 11 bases from J, leaving 15 bases between. The V gene's germline CDR1 is MNHNS and CDR2 SASEGT. The CDR3 sequence is CASSEYPRAAAFF. The CDR3 coding sequence is TGTGCCAGCAGTGAATACCCCAGGGCAGCGGCTTTCTTT.

The chain employs TRBV28 and TRBJ2-1; no firm D call. Deletions cut 3 bases from V and 7 bases from J, with 10 bases between. Germline V gene data show CDR1 as MDHEN and CDR2 as SYDVKM. The CDR3 contains 13 residues. The DNA of the CDR3 is TGTGCCAGCAGTTTCGCTTTAGTTAATGAGCAGTTCTTC. The encoded protein is CASSFALVNEQFF.